One sample yielded the 30 T cell receptor beta chains listed below, sequenced in a study of early T cells in non-severe SARS-CoV-2 infection (dated by TCRdb to the early 2020s). Library prep was done by 5' RACE. Instrument used: NextSeq 500. The public reads were run again by TCRdb, first through fastp at Q25 and then through MiXCR, and only productive beta chains were kept. CDR3 protein duplicates are merged, each entry listing the most common genes and DNA. This sample lists around 99,000 distinct CDR3 sequences; 11% were detected once. Roughly 8% of the sample belongs to the ten largest clones. Sequenced sample: whole blood. The receptors originated from an adult who was a healthcare worker with PCR-confirmed SARS-CoV-2 infection or an uninfected control (not recorded which).

This clonotype was recorded at least ten times. This chain connects TRBV12-3 or TRBV12-4 to TRBJ2-2; 7 bases are a match to TRBD1. CDR3 length equals 14 residues. The J segment lost 5 bases and the V segment lost 6 bases, leaving 6 bases of the junction unmatched. CDR3 DNA sequence: TGTGCCAGCAGCCCTGAGGGGGCGACCGGGGAGCTGTTTTTT. It translates to CASSPEGATGELFF.

There are a few counts of this clonotype. The chain couples TRBV6-1 to TRBJ1-6; D call uncertain. The V end was cut by 4 bases, the J end by 9 bases, with 7 bases between. This CDR3 spans 12 amino acids. Per germline, CDR1 MNHNS and CDR2 SASEGT. CDR3 nucleotide sequence: TGTGCCAGCAGTGTAGCGGGTTCACCCCTCCACTTT. It translates to CASSVAGSPLHF.

To note about this clonotype: One end of the junction fails to match germline, which may point to a read error. The J gene is TRBJ2-3, the V gene TRBV5-4; 7 bases are a match to TRBD2. CDR1 and CDR2 from the germline V gene are SGHNT and YYREEE (reference sequence). The CDR3 has 15 amino acids. The CDR3 is CSSSVGGGSTDTQYF. CDR3 DNA: TGTTCCAGCAGCGTCGGCGGGGGTAGCACAGATACGCAGTATTTT.

This clonotype was observed many times. The rearrangement uses TRBV7-2 and TRBJ2-7; D is ambiguous. V was trimmed by 3 bases and J by 4 bases, leaving 13 bases between them. This CDR3 spans 14 amino acids. Germline V CDR1 and CDR2: SGHTA, FQGNSA. The CDR3 DNA reads as TGTGCCAGCAGCTTTCTGGCTTCCGGTTACGAGCAGTACTTC. Its protein is CASSFLASGYEQYF. Looking up the rest from reference TRBV7-2 and TRBJ2-7 gives the full variable domain: GAGVSQSPSNKVTEKGKDVELRCDPISGHTALYWYRQSLGQGLEFLIYFQGNSAPDKSGLPSDRFSAERTGGSVSTLTIQRTQQEDSAVYLCASSFLASGYEQYFGPGTRLTVT.

This clonotype was counted ten times or more. J is TRBJ1-2 and V is TRBV28; D call uncertain. CDR3 length equals 13 residues. Trimming removed 3 bases from V and 4 bases from J, with 9 bases in between. Germline V gene data show CDR1 as MDHEN and CDR2 as SYDVKM. The CDR3 loop reads CASSFGQPYGYTF. CDR3 bases: TGTGCCAGCAGTTTTGGGCAGCCCTATGGCTACACCTTC.

J is TRBJ1-5 and V is TRBV20-1; a weak D match, TRBD1 (6 bases). V lost 1 base, J lost 7 bases, and 14 bases lay in between. The CDR3 extends over 14 amino acids. The germline CDR1 and CDR2 sequences are DFQATT and SNEGSKA (reference sequence). The CDR3 bases are TGCAGTGCTAGAGTGGGGGGGCGCAGACAGCCCCAGCATTTT. Amino acids: CSARVGGRRQPQHF.

This sequence joins TRBV20-1 and TRBJ2-2, with D possibly TRBD2 on 7 matching bases. This CDR3 has 14 amino acids. V lost 3 bases to trimming and J lost 6 bases, with 14 bases between them. Germline CDR1 and CDR2: DFQATT and SNEGSKA (reference sequence). The DNA for the CDR3 is TGCAGTGCTAGCGAAGGGGGGAGGGCCGGGGAGCTGTTTTTT. Translated: CSASEGGRAGELFF.

This clonotype was counted between two and nine times. This sequence joins TRBV5-1 and TRBJ2-6, with a weak D call TRBD1 (6 bases). This CDR3 region has 20 residues. The V end was cut by 2 bases, the J end by 0 bases, with 21 bases between. Germline V gene lookup returns CDR1 SGHRS and CDR2 YFSETQ. The CDR3 is CASSFSSGGRGISGANVLTF. DNA for the CDR3: TGCGCCAGCAGCTTTTCTTCGGGCGGCAGGGGAATCTCTGGGGCCAACGTCCTGACTTTC.

Comments on this clonotype: This may be a read error: a much more frequent sequence differs by one nucleotide. The chain carries TRBV28 and TRBJ2-2; no clear D. The germline V gene encodes CDR1 MDHEN and CDR2 SYDVKM. V dropped 6 bases and J dropped 2 bases, with 4 bases sitting between them. This CDR3 has 12 residues. The CDR3 spells CASRGNTGELFF. CDR3 DNA: TGTGCCAGCAGGGGAAACACCGGGGAGCTGTTTTTT.

This clonotype was detected a few times. Here the CDR3 DNA reads TGTGCCAGCAGTCCTCTAGGCGGCTCCTACAATGAGCAGTTCTTC. Amino acid sequence: CASSPLGGSYNEQFF. V usage is TRBV7-3 and J usage is TRBJ2-1; D unresolved. CDR1 is SGHTA, CDR2 FQGTGA, per germline. Trimming pared 6 bases from V and 0 bases from J, leaving 12 bases between. The CDR3 totals 15 residues. The full variable domain, its missing parts supplied by reference TRBV7-3 and TRBJ2-1, is GAGVSQTPSNKVTEKGKYVELRCDPISGHTALYWYRQSLGQGPEFLIYFQGTGAADDSGLPNDRFFAVRPEGSVSTLKIQRTERGDSAVYLCASSPLGGSYNEQFFGPGTRLTVL.

This clonotype appeared a few times. The gene calls are TRBV20-1 and TRBJ2-4; D might be TRBD2 (6 bases). The V gene's germline CDR1 is DFQATT and CDR2 SNEGSKA (reference sequence). CDR3 length: 16 amino acids. The V and J ends lost 0 bases and 2 bases respectively, with 14 bases between them. The CDR3 sequence: CSARDQTGVSKNIQYF. The CDR3 bases are TGCAGTGCTAGAGATCAGACGGGAGTGTCCAAAAACATTCAGTACTTC.

The chain is built from TRBV19 and TRBJ2-1, with TRBD2 as a possible D gene (6 bases). The V gene lost 6 bases and the J gene lost 12 bases, with 21 bases spanning the gap. The CDR3 loop spans 14 amino acids. Germline CDR1 and CDR2: LNHDA and SQIVND (reference sequence). For the CDR3, the DNA is TGTGCCAGTAGCCCCAGGGAGGTTGATCGACGGCAGTTCTTC. This encodes CASSPREVDRRQFF.

This clonotype has at least ten counts. J is TRBJ1-1 and V is TRBV7-9; no clear D gene. The germline CDR1 and CDR2 sequences are SEHNR and FQNEAQ (reference sequence). This CDR3 contains 17 residues. Trimming removed 0 bases from V and 4 bases from J, with 18 bases in between. The CDR3 DNA sequence: TGTGCCAGCAGCTTAGCTTTGGCAGGAGCGACCCTCACTGAAGCTTTCTTT. This gives the protein CASSLALAGATLTEAFF.

This clonotype appeared a few times. The J gene is TRBJ2-2, the V gene TRBV4-2; 10 bases are shared with TRBD2. Per germline, CDR1 LGHNA and CDR2 YNFKEQ. J was trimmed by 10 bases and V by 2 bases; bases with no gene match: 10. The CDR3 length is 16 residues. CDR3 DNA sequence: TGTGCCAGCAGCCAACGGCAAGCGGGAGGGTTGGAGGAGCTGTTTTTT. Residues: CASSQRQAGGLEELFF.

The chain employs TRBV28 and TRBJ2-7; no reliable D call. The CDR3 loop spans 12 amino acids. V shed 8 bases and J shed 0 bases, with 8 bases lying between them. Germline V CDR1 and CDR2: MDHEN, SYDVKM. CDR3 protein: CASEASSYEQYF. In nucleotides, the CDR3 is TGTGCCAGCGAAGCTAGCTCCTACGAGCAGTACTTC.

This clonotype has at least ten counts. This sequence joins TRBV7-6 and TRBJ2-5; 7 nucleotides line up with TRBD2. V was pared by 4 bases and J by 3 bases, with 8 bases of the junction left unmatched. Germline-derived CDR1 and CDR2 are SGHVS and FNYEAQ. This CDR3 contains 15 residues. CDR3 in amino acids: CASSSQRDPKETQYF. The CDR3 DNA follows: TGTGCCAGCAGCTCCCAGCGGGACCCTAAAGAGACCCAGTACTTC.

This clonotype has ten or more counts. The V gene is TRBV7-2, the J gene TRBJ2-1; 10 nucleotides align to TRBD2. With 3 bases clipped from V and 9 bases from J, the junction kept 8 bases outside the gene matches. The germline V gene encodes CDR1 SGHTA and CDR2 FQGNSA. CDR3 length equals 15 residues. The CDR3 DNA reads as TGTGCCAGCAGCTTTACCAGCGGGAGGGTCGGTGAGCAGTTCTTC. This translates into CASSFTSGRVGEQFF.

This clonotype was seen many times. The J gene is TRBJ1-3, the V gene TRBV27; TRBD1 is a possible D gene (5 bases). CDR3 length equals 14 residues. V dropped 2 bases and J dropped 4 bases, with 9 bases sitting between them. The germline gives CDR1 MNHEY, CDR2 SMNVEV (reference sequence). The CDR3 loop is CASSLRGLGNTIYF. The CDR3 DNA reads TGTGCCAGCAGTTTAAGGGGCCTGGGAAACACCATATATTTT.

There are many counts of this clonotype. The J gene is TRBJ1-2, the V gene TRBV6-5; perhaps TRBD1 as D (6 bases). The CDR3 is 15 residues long. V was pared by 6 bases and J by 5 bases, with 19 bases between. Germline CDR1 reads MNHEY; CDR2 reads SVGAGI. CDR3 in DNA: TGTGCCAGCAGAGGGGGGGGACGGGCGCGATATGGCTACACCTTC. Its protein is CASRGGGRARYGYTF.

The chain has TRBV12-3 or TRBV12-4 and TRBJ1-3; no clear D gene. The CDR3 has 15 amino acids. The V end lost 3 bases, the J end lost 0 bases, and 9 bases lay between the germline ends. CDR3 in amino acids: CASSFGYGSGNTIYF. The CDR3 nucleotides are TGTGCCAGCAGTTTTGGGTACGGCTCTGGAAACACCATATATTTT.

This clonotype was seen only once. Possible read error: a much larger clone is one base away. DNA for the CDR3: TGCGCCAGCAGCCAACGAGCGGGAGGAGTTTCAGATACGCGGTATTTT. It specifies CASSQRAGGVSDTRYF. The J gene is TRBJ2-3, the V gene TRBV4-1; 9 nucleotides align to TRBD2. The CDR3 runs to 16 residues. Germline CDR1 MGHRA, CDR2 YSYEKL.

This clonotype was detected ten times or more. The chain links TRBV12-3 or TRBV12-4 to TRBJ2-2; tentative D call: TRBD2 (6 bases). Trimming pared 2 bases from V and 5 bases from J, leaving 9 bases between. CDR3 length equals 14 residues. Here the CDR3 DNA reads TGTGCCAGCAGTTTAAGACGGGGGACCGGGGAGCTGTTTTTT. Protein product: CASSLRRGTGELFF.

This clonotype has ten or more counts. The chain uses TRBV27 and TRBJ2-5, with D perhaps assigned TRBD1 or TRBD2 (6 bases each). V lost 5 bases and J 5 bases, leaving 15 bases between the germline ends. The CDR3 loop spans 14 amino acids. The germline V gene has CDR1 MNHEY and CDR2 SMNVEV (reference sequence). CDR3 protein: CASSPRRGRETQYF. Here the CDR3 DNA reads TGTGCCAGCAGTCCCCGACGGGGGCGGGAGACCCAGTACTTC.

This clonotype was picked up many times. This rearrangement joins TRBV7-2 to TRBJ2-5; no clear D gene. The CDR3 totals 13 residues. V was shortened by 5 bases and J by 4 bases, with 11 bases between the two germline ends. The germline CDR1 and CDR2 sequences are SGHTA and FQGNSA. This chain's CDR3 is CASSVLRAETQYF. The CDR3 DNA sequence: TGTGCCAGCAGCGTTCTGCGTGCAGAGACCCAGTACTTC.

This clonotype was picked up a small number of times. J is TRBJ2-3 and V is TRBV23-1, with D possibly being TRBD1 (5 bases). TRBV23-1 qualifies as an ORF whose function is uncertain. This CDR3 contains 16 residues. V dropped 3 bases and J dropped 2 bases, with 15 bases sitting between them. The CDR3 spells CASSQPRKGNTDTQYF. CDR3 bases: TGCGCCAGCAGTCAGCCCCGGAAGGGGAACACAGATACGCAGTATTTT.

This clonotype was found many times. This rearrangement joins TRBV9 to TRBJ2-5; a weak D match, TRBD2 (6 bases). Between the trimmed V and J ends, which lost 4 bases and 5 bases, there was a span of 12 bases. The CDR3 has 13 amino acids. The V gene's germline CDR1 is SGDLS and CDR2 YYNGEE. For the CDR3, the DNA is TGTGCCAGCAGCCCTCCTGGGGGGGAGACCCAGTACTTC. This encodes CASSPPGGETQYF.

There are many counts of this clonotype. This chain links TRBV27 with TRBJ2-1; 8 bases are shared with TRBD2. Losses at the gene ends were 4 bases for V and 6 bases for J; bases not matched to a gene: 5. Germline CDR1 and CDR2: MNHEY and SMNVEV (reference sequence). This CDR3 contains 14 residues. The CDR3 region has the DNA TGTGCCAGCAGTTCCGGGACTAGTTCCAATGAGCAGTTCTTC. Amino acids: CASSSGTSSNEQFF.

The chain is built from TRBV5-1 and TRBJ1-1, with a weak D call TRBD1 (5 bases). V lost 0 bases, J lost 5 bases, and 11 bases lay in between. The CDR3 runs 14 residues. Germline CDR1 reads SGHRS; CDR2 reads YFSETQ. CDR3 in DNA: TGCGCCAGCAGCTTGGGGGGACGCTGGACTGAAGCTTTCTTT. Translated: CASSLGGRWTEAFF. The entire variable domain, with the rest obtained from reference TRBV5-1 and TRBJ1-1, is as follows: KAGVTQTPRYLIKTRGQQVTLSCSPISGHRSVSWYQQTPGQGLQFLFEYFSETQRNKGNFPGRFSGRQFSNSRSEMNVSTLELGDSALYLCASSLGGRWTEAFFGQGTRLTVV.

This clonotype was detected only a few times. The chain couples TRBV29-1 to TRBJ2-1, with 7 bases matching TRBD1. The CDR3 extends over 13 amino acids. CDR1 is SQVTM, CDR2 ANQGSEA, per germline. V gave up 7 bases and J gave up 8 bases; unmatched junction bases: 11. CDR3 protein: CSARRGGRDEQFF. The CDR3 nucleotides are TGCAGCGCCCGGAGAGGGGGCCGGGATGAGCAGTTCTTC.

This clonotype was seen many times. This chain joins TRBV6-1 and TRBJ1-5; a possible D gene is TRBD1 (5 bases). With 7 bases removed from V and 0 bases from J, the gap between germline ends came to 13 bases. The CDR3 length is 15 residues. The germline gives CDR1 MNHNS, CDR2 SASEGT. CDR3 sequence: CASINQGGSNQPQHF. The CDR3 bases are TGTGCCAGCATTAATCAGGGCGGTAGCAATCAGCCCCAGCATTTT.